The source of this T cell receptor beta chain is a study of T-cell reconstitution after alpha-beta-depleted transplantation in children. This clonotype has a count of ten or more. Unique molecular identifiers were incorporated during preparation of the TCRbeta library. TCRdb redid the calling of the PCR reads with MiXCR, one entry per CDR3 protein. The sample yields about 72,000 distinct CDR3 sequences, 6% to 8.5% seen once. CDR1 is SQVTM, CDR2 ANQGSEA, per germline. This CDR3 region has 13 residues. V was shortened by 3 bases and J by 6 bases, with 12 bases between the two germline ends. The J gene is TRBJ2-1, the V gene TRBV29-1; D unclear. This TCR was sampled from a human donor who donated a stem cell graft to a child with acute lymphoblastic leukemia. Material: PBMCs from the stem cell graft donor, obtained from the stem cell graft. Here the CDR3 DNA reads TGCAGCGTTGAGATAGCATGGGGCAATGAGCAGTTCTTC. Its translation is CSVEIAWGNEQFF.